The 27 T cell receptor beta chains listed next were all sequenced from one sample in a study of blood T cell repertoires in COVID-19. Only in-frame clones appear in the TCRdb table, and some are missing; sequencing was by immunoSEQ multiplex PCR. The sample includes about 160,000 clones, about 89% of them seen just once. The sequencing input was peripheral blood. These receptors came from a man aged 60-69 years with acute or convalescent COVID-19.

The rearrangement links TRBV6-2 or TRBV6-3 to TRBJ1-2; possibly TRBD1 for D (5 bases). The V end lost 2 bases, the J end lost 8 bases, and 12 bases lay between the germline ends. This CDR3 comprises 13 residues. Germline V gives CDR1 MNHEY, CDR2 SVGEGT. The CDR3 region has the DNA TGTGCCAGCAGTTACCTCGCAGGGTGGGGCTACACCTTC. Translated: CASSYLAGWGYTF.

The V and J genes are TRBV5-1 and TRBJ1-3; D is possibly TRBD1 (5 bases). The germline V and J ends were trimmed by 3 bases and 4 bases, with 17 bases remaining between them. The CDR3 covers 16 residues. In germline, CDR1 is SGHRS, CDR2 YFSETQ. CDR3 sequence (DNA): TGCGCCAGCAGCTCGGGCGGGGGATCGGGAGGAAACACCATATATTTT. It yields the protein CASSSGGGSGGNTIYF.

As concerns this clone: An end of the junction differs from the germline gene, which may be a read error. The V call is TRBV7-8, the J call TRBJ2-7; 9 bases line up with TRBD1. The germline V gene encodes CDR1 SGHVS and CDR2 FQNEAQ. The CDR3 spans 13 residues. The CDR3 nucleotides are TGTGCCAGCAGCTTAGCCGGGACAGGGACCGGGGTCTTC. Encoded protein: CASSLAGTGTGVF.

This rearrangement joins TRBV19 to TRBJ1-2, with D possibly matching TRBD1 (6 bases). The CDR3 is 14 amino acids. Germline CDR1 LNHDA, CDR2 SQIVND (reference sequence). V was trimmed by 4 bases and J by 3 bases, leaving 12 bases between them. CDR3 region: CASSKQGIDYGYTF. Here the CDR3 DNA reads TGTGCCAGTAGTAAACAGGGAATCGACTATGGCTACACCTTC.

The table lists this clone with a count of one. The CDR3 reads CASSLQGIDSPLHF. CDR3 sequence (DNA): TGTGCCAGCAGTTTACAGGGGATAGATTCACCCCTCCACTTT. The chain has TRBV7-9 and TRBJ1-6; 7 nucleotides align to TRBD1. This CDR3 comprises 14 residues. Per the germline V gene, CDR1 is SEHNR and CDR2 is FQNEAQ (reference sequence). V lost 6 bases and J lost 8; bases outside the gene matches: 7.

V usage is TRBV29-1 and J usage is TRBJ1-2; 9 bases are shared with TRBD1. The CDR3 has 12 amino acids. Germline V gene lookup returns CDR1 SQVTM and CDR2 ANQGSEA. Trimming cost V 3 bases and J 5 bases; bases outside gene matches: 1. The CDR3 sequence: CSVETGGYGYTF. In DNA, the CDR3 is TGCAGCGTTGAGACAGGGGGTTATGGCTACACCTTC.

V and J are TRBV5-1 and TRBJ1-3; the match to TRBD1 covers 8 bases. V lost 0 bases, J lost 1 base, and 6 bases stayed unmatched. Germline V gives CDR1 SGHRS, CDR2 YFSETQ. This CDR3 has 17 residues. The CDR3 reads CASSLVGTGASGNTIYF. CDR3 DNA sequence: TGCGCCAGCAGCTTGGTAGGGACAGGTGCTTCTGGAAACACCATATATTTT.

This clone was seen a handful of times. The rearrangement uses TRBV4-1 and TRBJ2-2; 10 bases match TRBD1. CDR1 is MGHRA and CDR2 is YSYEKL in the germline V gene. V trimming: 4 bases; J trimming: 4 bases; junction bases outside the gene matches: 12. CDR3 length: 18 amino acids. Here the CDR3 DNA reads TGCGCCAGCAGCCTCCAACAACCGGGACAGGGGTTCACCGGGGAGCTGTTTTTT. Protein sequence: CASSLQQPGQGFTGELFF.

The chain links TRBV19 to TRBJ1-2; TRBD1 is a possible D gene (5 bases). This CDR3 spans 17 amino acids. The germline CDR1 and CDR2 sequences are LNHDA and SQIVND (reference sequence). V lost 5 bases to trimming and J lost 1 base, with 20 bases between them. In nucleotides, the CDR3 is TGTGCCAGTAGTCCGGGGGGACCGGGACGGAATAACTATGGCTACACCTTC. It encodes CASSPGGPGRNNYGYTF.

This clone was observed a single time. This chain joins TRBV6-5 and TRBJ1-4, with D unresolved. Germline CDR1 MNHEY, CDR2 SVGAGI. The CDR3 has 15 amino acids. The germline V and J ends were trimmed by 2 bases and 8 bases, with 15 bases remaining between them. The CDR3 is CASSYPTPRREKLFF. The CDR3 DNA sequence: TGTGCCAGCAGTTACCCCACGCCTAGACGGGAAAAACTGTTTTTT.

This chain links TRBV21-1 with TRBJ1-2; no check of the table's D call, TRBD1, against the DNA was made. TRBV21-1 is annotated as a pseudogene. This CDR3 comprises 17 residues. The CDR3 DNA is TGTGCCAGCAGCTCCCGGGACACCAACTTTTCTAACTATGGCTACACCTTC. It encodes CASSSRDTNFSNYGYTF.

The rearrangement uses TRBV27 and TRBJ1-2; 9 bases agree with TRBD1. Germline trimming cut 4 bases from V and 6 bases from J; bases unmatched to any gene: 6. The CDR3 length is 14 residues. Germline V gene sequence: CDR1 MNHEY, CDR2 SMNVEV (reference sequence). The CDR3 protein is CASSSTGGANGYTF. CDR3 coding DNA: TGTGCCAGCAGTTCTACAGGGGGCGCAAATGGCTACACCTTC.

The CDR3 DNA is TGCGCCAGCAGCCAAGATACACAGGGAACAACTAATGAAAAACTGTTTTTT. Translation: CASSQDTQGTTNEKLFF. This chain connects TRBV4-1 to TRBJ1-4, with D possibly being TRBD1 (6 bases). V lost 0 bases and J lost 0, with 11 bases in between. CDR1 and CDR2 (germline): MGHRA, YSYEKL. CDR3 size: 17 residues.

This sequence joins TRBV18 and TRBJ1-4; D possibly corresponds to TRBD1 (5 bases). This CDR3 is built from 15 residues. Trimming pared 5 bases from V and 5 bases from J, leaving 15 bases between. Germline lookup yields CDR1 KGHSH and CDR2 LQKENI. Here the CDR3 DNA reads TGTGCCAGCTCAACAAGGGGCCTTACAAATGAAAAACTGTTTTTT. Its translation is CASSTRGLTNEKLFF. Using reference TRBV18 and TRBJ1-4 for the parts outside the CDR3, the full variable domain is NAGVMQNPRHLVRRRGQEARLRCSPMKGHSHVYWYRQLPEEGLKFMVYLQKENIIDESGMPKERFSAEFPKEGPSILRIQQVVRGDSAAYFCASSTRGLTNEKLFFGSGTQLSVL.

The gene calls are TRBV2 and TRBJ2-7, with D uncertain. CDR3 length: 13 amino acids. Trimming pared 6 bases from V and 5 bases from J, leaving 14 bases between. Germline lookup yields CDR1 SNHLY and CDR2 FYNNEI. The CDR3 is CASRLQQIHEQYF. The CDR3 DNA reads TGTGCCAGCAGGTTACAACAGATTCACGAGCAGTACTTC.

The chain links TRBV19 to TRBJ1-1; possibly TRBD1 for D (5 bases). This CDR3 comprises 13 residues. Germline values: CDR1 LNHDA, CDR2 SQIVND (reference sequence). V lost 6 bases, J lost 3 bases, and 11 bases lay in between. The CDR3, as DNA: TGTGCCAGTAGGTACAGGCGTGACACTGAAGCTTTCTTT. Protein product: CASRYRRDTEAFF.

The chain carries TRBV4-1 and TRBJ2-1; 7 nucleotides line up with TRBD1. The V and J ends lost 4 bases and 7 bases, in that order; junction bases with no gene match: 7. CDR1 MGHRA and CDR2 YSYEKL come from the germline V gene. The CDR3 is 14 residues long. This chain's CDR3 is CASSLQGTRNEQFF. CDR3 bases: TGCGCCAGCAGCCTACAGGGGACGCGGAATGAGCAGTTCTTC.

A word on this clone: One junction end disagrees with the germline gene, perhaps due to a read error. The chain uses TRBV6-1 and TRBJ1-6; 7 positions agree with TRBD1. Germline V gene sequence: CDR1 MNHNS, CDR2 SASEGT. This CDR3 has 13 residues. CDR3 in DNA: TGTGCCAGCGGTGAACAGGGGAATTCACCCCTCCACTTT. Translating gives CASGEQGNSPLHF.

V and J are TRBV24-1 and TRBJ2-2, with 8 positions matching TRBD2. Germline V gene sequence: CDR1 KGHDR, CDR2 SFDVKD. J gave up 5 bases and V 6 bases, and 7 bases lay outside the gene matches. The CDR3 is 15 amino acids. CDR3 in DNA: TGTGCCACCAGTTACGGGGGGGTCGGTACCGGGGAGCTGTTTTTT. Residues: CATSYGGVGTGELFF.

The rearrangement joins TRBV5-1 to TRBJ1-2; no clear D gene. CDR3 length equals 14 residues. Germline V gene sequence: CDR1 SGHRS, CDR2 YFSETQ. V lost 4 bases and J 2 bases, leaving 12 bases between the germline ends. The CDR3 DNA reads as TGCGCCAGCAGCCCCCGACAACTGAACTATGGCTACACCTTC. Encoded protein: CASSPRQLNYGYTF.

This chain joins TRBV5-1 and TRBJ1-4, with 7 nucleotides matching TRBD1. Germline CDR1 is SGHRS and CDR2 is YFSETQ. The V gene end was trimmed by 4 bases and the J gene end by 0 bases; junction bases not matched to a gene: 3. The CDR3 has 15 amino acids. The CDR3 reads CASSPQGATNEKLFF. CDR3 sequence (DNA): TGCGCCAGCAGCCCCCAGGGGGCAACTAATGAAAAACTGTTTTTT.

This clone showed up just once. V and J are TRBV29-1 and TRBJ1-1, with no clear D. The length of the CDR3 is 13 residues. In germline, CDR1 is SQVTM, CDR2 ANQGSEA. The V end was cut by 1 base, the J end by 2 bases, with 8 bases between. The CDR3 DNA follows: TGCAGCGTTGAAGGGCACAGAAACACTGAAGCTTTCTTT. It encodes CSVEGHRNTEAFF.

Only a few counts were recorded for this clone. For the CDR3, the DNA is TGTGCCAGCAGCCTTAGCGGGGGGGCCACCGGGGAGCTGTTTTTT. It is translated as CASSLSGGATGELFF. The rearrangement links TRBV11-2 to TRBJ2-2; the match to TRBD2 covers 11 bases. Losses at the gene ends were 5 bases for V and 4 bases for J; bases not matched to a gene: 3. The CDR3 sequence is 15 residues long. CDR1 is SGHAT and CDR2 is FQNNGV in the germline V gene.

The rearrangement joins TRBV15 to TRBJ1-6; 11 bases are a match to TRBD1. V was pared by 4 bases and J by 7 bases, with 3 bases of the junction left unmatched. Germline values: CDR1 LNHNV, CDR2 YYDKDF (reference sequence). CDR3 length equals 15 residues. The CDR3, as DNA: TGTGCCACCAGCATCCGGGACAGGGGGAATTCACCCCTCCACTTT. It translates to CATSIRDRGNSPLHF.

The J gene is TRBJ2-6, the V gene TRBV11-3; 9 bases align to TRBD1. The germline CDR1 and CDR2 sequences are SGHNT and YENEEA. After removal of 4 bases from V and 4 bases from J, the junction contained 8 bases not matched to a gene. The CDR3 runs to 17 residues. The CDR3: CASSSGQGATGANVLTF. CDR3 DNA: TGTGCCAGCAGCTCGGGACAGGGTGCGACCGGGGCCAACGTCCTGACTTTC.

The CDR3 DNA reads as TGTGCCAGCAGCCAAGCGCAGGAAAAACTGTTTTTT. It translates to CASSQAQEKLFF. The chain recombines TRBV4-2 with TRBJ1-4; D is ambiguous. The CDR3 totals 12 residues. Per germline, CDR1 LGHNA and CDR2 YNFKEQ. Trimming removed 1 base from V and 8 bases from J, with 5 bases in between.

This chain connects TRBV10-3 to TRBJ1-3; D is uncertain. V shed 2 bases and J shed 4 bases, with 9 bases lying between them. Germline values: CDR1 ENHRY, CDR2 SYGVKD. This CDR3 is built from 14 residues. The CDR3 reads CAISEAGSGNTIYF. CDR3 nucleotides: TGTGCCATCAGTGAGGCGGGATCCGGAAACACCATATATTTT.